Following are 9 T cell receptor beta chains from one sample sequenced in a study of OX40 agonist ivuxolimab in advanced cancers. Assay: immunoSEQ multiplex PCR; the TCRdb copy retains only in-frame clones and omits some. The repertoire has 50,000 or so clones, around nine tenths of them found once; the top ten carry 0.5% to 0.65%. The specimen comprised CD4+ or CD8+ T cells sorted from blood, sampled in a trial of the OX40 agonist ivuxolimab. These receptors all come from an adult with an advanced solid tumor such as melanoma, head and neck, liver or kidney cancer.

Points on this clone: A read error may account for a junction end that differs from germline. The DNA of the CDR3 is TGTGCTAGCAGCTTTCGCGCAGGGAGTGAGCAGTTCTTC. Its translation: CASSFRAGSEQFF. The rearrangement links TRBV7-7 to TRBJ2-1; D may match TRBD1 or TRBD2 (5 bases each). The CDR3 has 13 amino acids. Germline V gives CDR1 SSHAT, CDR2 FNYEAQ (reference sequence).

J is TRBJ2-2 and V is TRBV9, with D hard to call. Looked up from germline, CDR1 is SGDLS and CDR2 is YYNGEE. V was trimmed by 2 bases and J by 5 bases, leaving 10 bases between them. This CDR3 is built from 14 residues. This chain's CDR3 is CASSVQALTGELFF. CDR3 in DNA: TGTGCCAGCAGCGTTCAAGCCCTTACCGGGGAGCTGTTTTTT.

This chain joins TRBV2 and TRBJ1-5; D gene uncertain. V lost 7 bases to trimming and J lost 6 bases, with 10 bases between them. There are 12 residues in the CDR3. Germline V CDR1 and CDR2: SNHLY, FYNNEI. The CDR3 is CASNGMGQPQHF. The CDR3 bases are TGTGCCAGCAACGGGATGGGTCAGCCCCAGCATTTT.

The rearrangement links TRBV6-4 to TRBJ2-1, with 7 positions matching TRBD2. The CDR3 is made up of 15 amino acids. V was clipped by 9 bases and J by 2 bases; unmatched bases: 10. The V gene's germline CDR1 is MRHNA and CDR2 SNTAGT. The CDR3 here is CARRQRDLAYNEQFF. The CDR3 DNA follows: TGTGCCAGAAGGCAGCGGGACCTCGCCTACAATGAGCAGTTCTTC.

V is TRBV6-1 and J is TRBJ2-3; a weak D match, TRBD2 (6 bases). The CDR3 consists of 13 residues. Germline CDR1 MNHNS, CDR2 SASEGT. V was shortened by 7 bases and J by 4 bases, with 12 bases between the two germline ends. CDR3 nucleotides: TGTGCCAGCAACCTTTCGGGGGCAGATACGCAGTATTTT. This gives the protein CASNLSGADTQYF.

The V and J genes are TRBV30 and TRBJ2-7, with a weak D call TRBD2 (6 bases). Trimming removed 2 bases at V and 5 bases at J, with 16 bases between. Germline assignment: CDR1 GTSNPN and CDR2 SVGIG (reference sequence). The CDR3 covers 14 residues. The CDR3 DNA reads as TGTGCCTGGAGTCCAGGGTGGAGGGGTAACGAGCAGTACTTC. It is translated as CAWSPGWRGNEQYF.

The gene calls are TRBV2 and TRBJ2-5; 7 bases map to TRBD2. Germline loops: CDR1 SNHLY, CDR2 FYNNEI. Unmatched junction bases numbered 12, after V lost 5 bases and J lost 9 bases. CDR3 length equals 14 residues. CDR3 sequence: CASSKRDYSGPQYF. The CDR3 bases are TGTGCCAGCAGTAAACGGGACTATTCGGGGCCCCAGTACTTC.

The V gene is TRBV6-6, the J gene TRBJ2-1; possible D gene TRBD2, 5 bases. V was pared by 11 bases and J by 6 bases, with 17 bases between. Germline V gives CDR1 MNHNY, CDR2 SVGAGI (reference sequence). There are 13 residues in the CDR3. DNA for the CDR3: TGTGCCTCCTGGGAGAGAGAAGTCAATGAGCAGTTCTTC. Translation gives CASWEREVNEQFF.

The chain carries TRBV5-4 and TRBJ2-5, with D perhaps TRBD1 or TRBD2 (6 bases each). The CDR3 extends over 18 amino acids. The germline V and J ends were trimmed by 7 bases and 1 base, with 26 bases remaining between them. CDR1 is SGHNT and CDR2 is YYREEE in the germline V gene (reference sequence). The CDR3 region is CASHGGPLMGLPQETQYF. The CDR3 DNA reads TGTGCCAGCCATGGGGGGCCGTTGATGGGTCTTCCCCAAGAGACCCAGTACTTC.